Listed below are T cell receptor beta chains from one sample, sequenced in a study of T cells in Graves' hyperthyroidism and ophthalmopathy. TCRdb called the multiplex PCR reads again in MiXCR, with one record for every CDR3 protein. The sample carries some 350,000 distinct CDR3 sequences, less than 20% recorded once. Material: blood. These receptors were collected from a woman aged 18-30 years with Graves' hyperthyroidism that later progressed to Graves' ophthalmopathy. The CDR3 runs from the conserved cysteine through the conserved F or W. The D gene is left open where the match is weak. Clone size is shown for a subset of rows, as once, few, many or a class of expanded clone.

TRBJ2-7 TRBD1 many TRBV27 CASSGTGGYEQYF TGTGCCAGCAGTGGAACAGGGGGCTACGAGCAGTACTTC
TRBJ1-1 TRBD1 many TRBV6-2/TRBV6-3 CASSWWQGATEAFF TGTGCCAGCAGTTGGTGGCAGGGGGCCACTGAAGCTTTCTTT
TRBJ2-1 - many TRBV15 CATSKVRGGNEQFF TGTGCCACCAGCAAGGTGAGGGGCGGCAATGAGCAGTTCTTC
TRBJ2-5 - many TRBV24-1 CATSRRGGQETQYF TGTGCCACCAGTCGGAGAGGGGGACAAGAGACCCAGTACTTC
TRBJ1-3 - few TRBV18 CASSPLVPDSGNTIYF TGTGCCAGCTCACCATTAGTGCCAGACTCTGGAAACACCATATATTTT
TRBJ2-7 TRBD2 few TRBV15 CATSPGTSGYEQYF TGTGCCACCAGCCCCGGGACTAGCGGATACGAGCAGTACTTC
TRBJ2-1 TRBD2 many TRBV28 CASRPQPGLAGGNEQFF TGTGCCAGCAGACCACAACCGGGACTAGCGGGAGGCAATGAGCAGTTCTTC
TRBJ2-1 TRBD2 - TRBV6-5 CASSYTRLAGYNEQFF TGTGCCAGCAGTTATACGAGACTAGCGGGTTACAATGAGCAGTTCTTC
TRBJ2-1 TRBD1 many TRBV20-1 CSARHPGTGENEQFF TGCAGTGCTAGACATCCCGGGACAGGGGAAAATGAGCAGTTCTTC
TRBJ2-5 TRBD2 many TRBV30 CACPPFSGSHQETQYF TGTGCCTGTCCCCCGTTCAGCGGGAGTCACCAAGAGACCCAGTACTTC
TRBJ2-7 - many TRBV7-8 CASSPDRLSSYEQYF TGTGCCAGCAGCCCAGACAGACTGAGCTCCTACGAGCAGTACTTC
TRBJ2-1 - few TRBV20-1 CSARFVGEQFF TGCAGTGCTAGGTTCGTCGGGGAGCAGTTCTTC
TRBJ2-2 - - TRBV9 CASSGPSDRFTGELFF TGTGCCAGCAGCGGTCCTTCGGACAGATTCACCGGGGAGCTGTTTTTT
TRBJ2-7 TRBD2 - TRBV14 CASSQEGLAMSYEQYF TGTGCCAGCAGCCAAGAGGGACTAGCGATGTCGTACGAGCAGTACTTC
TRBJ2-7 TRBD1 many TRBV12-3/TRBV12-4 CASSILRDRGGEQYF TGTGCCAGCAGTATATTGCGGGACAGGGGGGGCGAGCAGTACTTC
TRBJ2-2 TRBD1 many TRBV20-1 CSAFSGTGNTGELFF TGCAGTGCTTTTTCCGGGACAGGGAACACCGGGGAGCTGTTTTTT
TRBJ2-1 - few TRBV7-3 CASSLSPGSYNEQFF TGTGCCAGCAGCCTGAGTCCGGGTTCCTACAATGAGCAGTTCTTC
TRBJ2-2 TRBD2 - TRBV7-2 CASSLWGLVGTGELFF TGTGCCAGCAGCTTATGGGGACTAGTGGGCACCGGGGAGCTGTTTTTT
TRBJ2-7 - few TRBV2 CASRPGSSYEQYF TGTGCCAGCAGGCCCGGCAGCTCCTACGAGCAGTACTTC
TRBJ2-1 TRBD2 few TRBV18 CASSPPSGRGAANEQFF TGTGCCAGCTCACCACCAAGCGGGAGGGGGGCCGCCAATGAGCAGTTCTTC
TRBJ2-1 - few TRBV24-1 CATSGPEYNEQFF TGTGCCACCAGTGGGCCGGAATACAATGAGCAGTTCTTC
TRBJ2-3 TRBD1 few TRBV28 CASSYVARRETGEWGTDTQYF TGTGCCAGCAGTTATGTAGCTCGGCGCGAGACAGGGGAGTGGGGCACAGATACGCAGTATTTT
TRBJ1-3 TRBD1 few TRBV20-1 CSARGGTVGNTIYF TGCAGTGCTAGAGGGGGGACAGTTGGAAACACCATATATTTT
TRBJ2-7 TRBD1 few TRBV7-3 CASSPTGTEPPYEQYF TGTGCCAGCAGCCCGACGGGGACAGAGCCACCCTACGAGCAGTACTTC
TRBJ1-1 - many TRBV5-6 CASSPLPVNTEAFF TGTGCCAGCAGCCCCTTACCAGTCAACACTGAAGCTTTCTTT
TRBJ2-7 - - TRBV10-3 CAISEWPGESYEQYF TGTGCCATCAGTGAGTGGCCAGGGGAGAGCTACGAGCAGTACTTC